This passage covers 19 T cell receptor beta chains from one sample sequenced in a study of cytomegalovirus exposure and HLA in healthy donors. The PCR ran on 60 Vbeta and 13 Jbeta primers. Produced via immunoSEQ multiplex PCR; TCRdb's table is partial and in-frame only. Of about 250,000 clones listed, roughly 78% are singletons. Sequencing input: PBMCs. These receptors were obtained from a boy younger than 18 in good health and CMV-seronegative.

The V call is TRBV19, the J call TRBJ2-2; D is unclear. The CDR3 has 16 residues. Germline-derived CDR1 and CDR2 are LNHDA and SQIVND (reference sequence). V was trimmed by 3 bases and J by 0 bases, leaving 11 bases between them. CDR3 region: CASSMGPTTNTGELFF. CDR3 in DNA: TGTGCCAGTAGTATGGGCCCGACGACGAACACCGGGGAGCTGTTTTTT.

This chain connects TRBV29-1 to TRBJ1-5; D unresolved. CDR3 size: 12 residues. V was trimmed by 4 bases and J by 6 bases, leaving 10 bases between them. The germline gives CDR1 SQVTM, CDR2 ANQGSEA. CDR3 residues: CSVVNPGQPQHF. CDR3 bases: TGCAGCGTTGTTAACCCGGGTCAGCCCCAGCATTTT.

V and J are TRBV18 and TRBJ2-5; D possibly corresponds to TRBD1 (6 bases). CDR1 and CDR2 from the germline V gene are KGHSH and LQKENI. V shed 3 bases and J shed 7 bases, with 21 bases lying between them. The CDR3 extends over 16 amino acids. CDR3 sequence (DNA): TGTGCCAGCTCACCTATTGGCGCTTTAGGGGGAGTGACCCAGTACTTC. It translates to CASSPIGALGGVTQYF.

CDR3 residues: CASSEREAGANVLTF. The DNA for the CDR3 is TGTGCCAGCTCCGAGCGGGAGGCTGGGGCCAACGTCCTGACTTTC. This chain links TRBV18 with TRBJ2-6; 9 bases align to TRBD2. With 6 bases clipped from V and 2 bases from J, the junction kept 2 bases outside the gene matches. This CDR3 comprises 15 residues. The germline V gene has CDR1 KGHSH and CDR2 LQKENI.

The chain combines TRBV6-8 with TRBJ2-7, with 9 bases fitting TRBD1. With 5 bases clipped from V and 3 bases from J, the junction kept 14 bases outside the gene matches. Per germline, CDR1 MNHGY and CDR2 SAAAGT. The CDR3 loop spans 17 amino acids. This chain's CDR3 is CASSHVIKQGALYEQYF. CDR3 nucleotide sequence: TGTGCCAGCAGTCACGTGATTAAACAGGGGGCACTCTACGAGCAGTACTTC.

This chain uses TRBV5-1 with TRBJ2-1, with 10 nucleotides matching TRBD2. J gave up 3 bases and V 4 bases, and 4 bases lay outside the gene matches. Germline CDR1 reads SGHRS; CDR2 reads YFSETQ. There are 15 residues in the CDR3. The CDR3 coding sequence is TGCGCCAGCAGCCGGGGGACTAGCGACTACAATGAGCAGTTCTTC. It codes for CASSRGTSDYNEQFF.

Comments on this clone: The same CDR3 is also encoded by other DNA sequences in this sample. This chain joins TRBV20-1 and TRBJ1-1; a weak D match, TRBD1 (5 bases). The CDR3 extends over 11 amino acids. The V and J ends lost 3 bases and 6 bases respectively, with 8 bases between them. Germline values: CDR1 DFQATT, CDR2 SNEGSKA (reference sequence). CDR3 sequence reads: CSARGGAEAFF. CDR3 nucleotide sequence: TGCAGTGCTAGGGGGGGAGCTGAAGCTTTCTTT.

The V and J genes are TRBV7-2 and TRBJ1-2; D remains unclear. This CDR3 comprises 15 residues. Germline V gene sequence: CDR1 SGHTA, CDR2 FQGNSA. Trimming removed 2 bases from V and 4 bases from J, with 14 bases in between. The CDR3 region is CASSLNPGRFYGYTF. The CDR3 DNA reads as TGTGCCAGCAGCTTAAACCCGGGGAGGTTCTATGGCTACACCTTC.

This clone was observed a single time. The V call is TRBV9, the J call TRBJ1-1; 9 nucleotides match TRBD1. From germline, CDR1 is SGDLS and CDR2 YYNGEE. The length of the CDR3 is 13 residues. V lost 0 bases to trimming and J lost 11 bases; unmatched junction nucleotides: 5. The CDR3 DNA reads as TGTGCCAGCAGCGTAGGGACAGGGGATTTGGCTTTCTTT. Amino acid sequence: CASSVGTGDLAFF.

This chain connects TRBV5-6 to TRBJ2-1; D is ambiguous. CDR3 length: 12 amino acids. Trimming took off 3 bases at V and 4 bases at J, with 5 bases between the two ends. Germline assignment: CDR1 SGHDT and CDR2 YYEEEE. The CDR3 loop reads CASSSGYNEQFF. Written as DNA, the CDR3 is TGTGCCAGCAGCTCGGGTTACAATGAGCAGTTCTTC. The full variable domain, with the rest looked up from reference TRBV5-6 and TRBJ2-1, is DAGVTQSPTHLIKTRGQQVTLRCSPKSGHDTVSWYQQALGQGPQFIFQYYEEEERQRGNFPDRFSGHQFPNYSSELNVNALLLGDSALYLCASSSGYNEQFFGPGTRLTVL.

This clone was detected only a few times. The V and J genes are TRBV4-2 and TRBJ1-1, with 9 nucleotides matching TRBD1. V was clipped by 1 base and J by 4 bases; unmatched bases: 7. The germline V gene has CDR1 LGHNA and CDR2 YNFKEQ. CDR3 size: 16 residues. This chain's CDR3 is CASSQGVRTGVTEAFF. In DNA form, the CDR3 reads TGTGCCAGCAGCCAAGGAGTGAGGACAGGGGTCACTGAAGCTTTCTTT.

The CDR3 sequence: CASSEAGTAGNTIYF. DNA of the CDR3: TGTGCCAGCAGTGAAGCGGGGACAGCCGGAAACACCATATATTTT. The V call is TRBV6-1, the J call TRBJ1-3; TRBD1 agrees at 7 bases. Germline V gives CDR1 MNHNS, CDR2 SASEGT. The CDR3 sequence is 15 residues long. The V gene end was trimmed by 0 bases and the J gene end by 4 bases; junction bases not matched to a gene: 3.

The rearrangement uses TRBV9 and TRBJ1-1; TRBD1 is a possible D gene (6 bases). CDR1 is SGDLS, CDR2 YYNGEE, per germline. V shed 2 bases and J shed 1 base, with 18 bases lying between them. The CDR3 is made up of 17 amino acids. The CDR3 is CASSVGQGSPQNTEAFF. Here the CDR3 DNA reads TGTGCCAGCAGCGTCGGGCAGGGGTCACCTCAGAACACTGAAGCTTTCTTT.

In this sample, this clone turned up a few times. The J gene is TRBJ1-1, the V gene TRBV19; the D gene is possibly TRBD1 (6 bases). CDR3 length equals 13 residues. V was shortened by 3 bases and J by 3 bases, with 8 bases between the two germline ends. The germline CDR1 and CDR2 sequences are LNHDA and SQIVND (reference sequence). The CDR3 loop is CASSINRDTEAFF. The CDR3 bases are TGTGCCAGTAGTATTAACAGGGACACTGAAGCTTTCTTT.

As regards this clone: This sample includes further DNA sequences coding for the same CDR3. The rearrangement joins TRBV19 to TRBJ1-5, with D hard to call. CDR1 and CDR2 from the germline V gene are LNHDA and SQIVND (reference sequence). The CDR3 covers 12 residues. V gave up 1 base and J gave up 7 bases, with 5 bases separating them. As DNA, the CDR3 is TGTGCCAGTAGTATAGGGAGCCAGCCCCAGCATTTT. Amino acids: CASSIGSQPQHF. The whole variable domain, remainder taken from reference TRBV19 and TRBJ1-5, is DGGITQSPKYLFRKEGQNVTLSCEQNLNHDAMYWYRQDPGQGLRLIYYSQIVNDFQKGDIAEGYSVSREKKESFPLTVTSAQKNPTAFYLCASSIGSQPQHFGDGTRLSIL.

This clone was picked up a small number of times. This chain connects TRBV25-1 to TRBJ2-7, with 7 bases fitting TRBD1. This CDR3 has 14 amino acids. V lost 2 bases, J lost 2 bases, and 3 bases stayed unmatched. Germline V gene lookup returns CDR1 MGHDK and CDR2 SYGVNS. The CDR3 DNA reads TGTGCCAGCAGTGAACACAGGGGTCCCTACGAGCAGTACTTC. Translating gives CASSEHRGPYEQYF.

The chain joins TRBV6-1 to TRBJ2-3; the match to TRBD1 covers 7 bases. Germline loops: CDR1 MNHNS, CDR2 SASEGT. V dropped 3 bases and J dropped 0; count of bases not matched to a gene: 9. This CDR3 has 17 amino acids. CDR3 loop: CASSDPGQATSTDTQYF. CDR3 DNA sequence: TGTGCCAGCAGTGACCCCGGACAGGCCACTAGCACAGATACGCAGTATTTT.

This clone is a singleton in its sample. This chain connects TRBV29-1 to TRBJ2-1; a possible D gene is TRBD2 (5 bases). The germline gives CDR1 SQVTM, CDR2 ANQGSEA. Trimming cost V 3 bases and J 7 bases, with 7 bases left between them. This CDR3 region has 11 residues. The CDR3 DNA is TGCAGCGTTGATTCGGGGAATGAGCAGTTCTTC. Protein product: CSVDSGNEQFF.

This chain joins TRBV5-6 and TRBJ2-7; tentative D call: TRBD2 (5 bases). This CDR3 is 14 amino acids long. Looked up from germline, CDR1 is SGHDT and CDR2 is YYEEEE. V was shortened by 3 bases and J by 2 bases, with 12 bases between the two germline ends. CDR3 loop: CASSSLRVTYEQYF. The DNA for the CDR3 is TGTGCCAGCAGCTCCCTGCGGGTTACCTACGAGCAGTACTTC.